This entry lists 15 T cell receptor beta chains sequenced from one sample in a study of shared clonotypes between healthy human individuals. TCRdb keeps only in-frame clones here, not all; method: immunoSEQ multiplex PCR. The data show about 560,000 clones, around three quarters seen once. The specimen sequenced was PBMCs. The receptors originated from a woman in her thirties or forties in good health. Some clones in this sample may be carry-over from other donors' samples.

The CDR3 coding sequence is TGTGCCAGCACCCCTCAAACAGGGATAAATCAGCCCCAGCATTTT. This translates into CASTPQTGINQPQHF. This sequence joins TRBV7-8 and TRBJ1-5, with a weak D call TRBD1 (6 bases). Germline CDR1 reads SGHVS; CDR2 reads FQNEAQ. V lost 7 bases and J 4 bases, leaving 17 bases between the germline ends. This CDR3 is 15 amino acids long.

The gene calls are TRBV5-1 and TRBJ2-7; 9 nucleotides line up with TRBD1. Per germline, CDR1 SGHRS and CDR2 YFSETQ. The trim removed 4 bases at V and 2 bases at J, leaving 7 bases unmatched. The CDR3 covers 15 residues. The CDR3 DNA is TGCGCCAGCAGCAGCGGACAGGGGCGTACCTACGAGCAGTACTTC. This gives the protein CASSSGQGRTYEQYF.

This clone was observed a single time. V is TRBV29-1 and J is TRBJ1-4, with D maybe TRBD1 (5 bases). Trimming pared 7 bases from V and 7 bases from J, leaving 13 bases between. CDR1 and CDR2 from the germline V gene are SQVTM and ANQGSEA. CDR3 length equals 12 residues. The CDR3 region is CSAPRRAEKLFF. CDR3 DNA: TGCAGCGCCCCCCGCAGGGCTGAAAAACTGTTTTTT.

In the case of this clone: This same CDR3 is encoded by further DNA sequences in the sample. V gene TRBV5-1 combines with J gene TRBJ2-7; 7 bases line up with TRBD1. Germline trimming cut 4 bases from V and 3 bases from J; bases unmatched to any gene: 4. Germline CDR1 reads SGHRS; CDR2 reads YFSETQ. There are 13 residues in the CDR3. In nucleotides, the CDR3 is TGCGCCAGCAGCCCGGGACAGAGCTACGAGCAGTACTTC. Its protein is CASSPGQSYEQYF.

This clone occurred a few times. This chain uses TRBV7-6 with TRBJ1-5; D not certain. This CDR3 has 15 residues. Germline-derived CDR1 and CDR2 are SGHVS and FNYEAQ. Trimming cost V 5 bases and J 6 bases, with 17 bases left between them. The CDR3 sequence: CASSTNPGPGQPQHF. Here the CDR3 DNA reads TGTGCCAGCAGCACAAATCCAGGTCCGGGTCAGCCCCAGCATTTT.

The CDR3 loop is CASSQAAGKFYGYTF. The CDR3 bases are TGCGCCAGCAGCCAAGCGGCAGGGAAATTCTATGGCTACACCTTC. The chain has TRBV4-1 and TRBJ1-2, with D possibly matching TRBD1 (5 bases). Per the germline V gene, CDR1 is MGHRA and CDR2 is YSYEKL. The CDR3 contains 15 residues. V gave up 1 base and J gave up 4 bases, with 13 bases separating them.

J is TRBJ2-5 and V is TRBV30; D gene unclear. The length of the CDR3 is 12 residues. CDR1 is GTSNPN and CDR2 is SVGIG in the germline V gene (reference sequence). The V end lost 0 bases, the J end lost 5 bases, and 7 bases lay between the germline ends. CDR3: CAWSVAPETQYF. In DNA form, the CDR3 reads TGTGCCTGGAGTGTGGCCCCCGAGACCCAGTACTTC.

In this sample, this clone turned up once. V and J are TRBV4-1 and TRBJ1-4; D is possibly TRBD1 (5 bases). In germline, CDR1 is MGHRA, CDR2 YSYEKL. Trimming took 0 bases from V and 8 from J, leaving 13 bases between them. The CDR3 has 15 amino acids. CDR3 sequence: CASSQETRAREKLFF. In DNA, the CDR3 is TGCGCCAGCAGCCAAGAAACCAGGGCGCGAGAAAAACTGTTTTTT.

This rearrangement joins TRBV6-5 to TRBJ2-1, with 9 positions matching TRBD2. V shed 6 bases and J 5 bases; nucleotides not matched to a gene: 8. The germline V gene has CDR1 MNHEY and CDR2 SVGAGI. The CDR3 runs 15 residues. CDR3 amino acids: CASRTPGLAHNEQFF. In nucleotides, the CDR3 is TGTGCCAGCAGGACCCCGGGACTAGCCCACAATGAGCAGTTCTTC.

The genes are TRBV5-4 and TRBJ2-3; TRBD1 agrees at 9 bases. From germline, CDR1 is SGHNT and CDR2 YYREEE (reference sequence). Trimming cost V 5 bases and J 1 base; bases outside gene matches: 5. The CDR3 length is 15 residues. CDR3 region: CASRPGQGRTDTQYF. In DNA form, the CDR3 reads TGTGCCAGCAGACCGGGACAGGGCCGCACAGATACGCAGTATTTT.

This chain links TRBV6-1 with TRBJ2-7, with a tentative D call TRBD1 (6 bases). CDR1 and CDR2 from the germline V gene are MNHNS and SASEGT. The CDR3 extends over 13 amino acids. V lost 2 bases and J 5 bases, leaving 10 bases between the germline ends. This chain's CDR3 is CASSELPGDEQYF. For the CDR3, the DNA is TGTGCCAGCAGTGAATTACCAGGGGACGAGCAGTACTTC.

The genes are TRBV5-8 and TRBJ2-3; 7 positions agree with TRBD2. The trim removed 4 bases at V and 4 bases at J, leaving 6 bases unmatched. The CDR3 totals 14 residues. Germline V gene lookup returns CDR1 SGHTS and CDR2 YDEGEE. CDR3 in amino acids: CASSHGTIADTQYF. CDR3 DNA: TGTGCCAGCAGCCACGGGACTATCGCAGATACGCAGTATTTT.

The chain has TRBV4-3 and TRBJ2-1; tentatively, D is TRBD2 (6 bases). Between the trimmed V and J ends, which lost 4 bases and 9 bases, there was a span of 10 bases. Germline V gene lookup returns CDR1 LGHNA and CDR2 YSLEER. The CDR3 is made up of 12 amino acids. CDR3 amino acids: CASSRNSGEQFF. The CDR3 nucleotides read TGCGCCAGCAGCCGGAATAGCGGTGAGCAGTTCTTC.

Only a few counts were recorded for this clone. The chain links TRBV28 to TRBJ1-2; maybe TRBD1 (5 bases). The ends were cut back, 2 bases at V and 4 bases at J, with 8 bases in the middle. This CDR3 is 13 amino acids long. Germline values: CDR1 MDHEN, CDR2 SYDVKM. In nucleotides, the CDR3 is TGTGCCAGCAGTTTAGGGGGAACCTATGGCTACACCTTC. Translation: CASSLGGTYGYTF.

The gene calls are TRBV6-1 and TRBJ2-7, with D tentatively TRBD1 (6 bases). The CDR3 is 15 residues long. Germline lookup yields CDR1 MNHNS and CDR2 SASEGT. The germline V and J ends were trimmed by 7 bases and 0 bases, with 16 bases remaining between them. Written as DNA, the CDR3 is TGTGCCAGCAAAACCGGGACAAGTTACTCCTACGAGCAGTACTTC. It encodes CASKTGTSYSYEQYF.